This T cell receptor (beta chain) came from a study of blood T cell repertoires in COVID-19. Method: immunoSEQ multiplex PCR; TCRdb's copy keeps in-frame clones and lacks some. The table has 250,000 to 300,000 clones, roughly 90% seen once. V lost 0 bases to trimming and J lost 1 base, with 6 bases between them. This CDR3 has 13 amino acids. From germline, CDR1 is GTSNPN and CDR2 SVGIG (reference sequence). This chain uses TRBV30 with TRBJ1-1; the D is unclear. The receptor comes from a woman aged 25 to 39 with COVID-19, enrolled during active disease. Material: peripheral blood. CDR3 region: CAWSVQENTEAFF. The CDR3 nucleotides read TGTGCCTGGAGTGTACAAGAGAACACTGAAGCTTTCTTT.